This T cell receptor beta chain stems from a study of CD4 T cells in relation to SARS-CoV-2 and coronaviruses. Across the whole study: Convalescent donors were aged about 21 to 75, with median approximately 42 years. Convalescent patients were about eight males and 4 females; two were Hispanic. Shared crossreactive spike epitopes were mapped to their HLA restriction.

CDR3 length: 13 residues. The V gene's germline CDR1 is GTSNPN and CDR2 SVGIG (reference sequence). V gave up 2 bases and J gave up 7 bases, with 14 bases separating them. This clone was observed a handful of times. What it recognizes is unknown. Repertoires were generated with immunoSEQ multiplex PCR, while TCRdb's copy carries only in-frame clones and drops some. This sample has about 37,000 clones; 80% to 90% occur once, and the top ten carry around 3.3%. The study, taken as a whole, reports: The cross-reactivity analysis covered only spike protein, not other viral proteins.

The chain uses TRBV30 and TRBJ1-2; unclear D gene. The sequenced material came from memory CD4+ T cells from PBMCs. This receptor was taken from an adult with COVID-19. As DNA, the CDR3 is TGTGCCTGGAGTCTGGCTTCCGGGAGTGGCTACACCTTC. Protein: CAWSLASGSGYTF.